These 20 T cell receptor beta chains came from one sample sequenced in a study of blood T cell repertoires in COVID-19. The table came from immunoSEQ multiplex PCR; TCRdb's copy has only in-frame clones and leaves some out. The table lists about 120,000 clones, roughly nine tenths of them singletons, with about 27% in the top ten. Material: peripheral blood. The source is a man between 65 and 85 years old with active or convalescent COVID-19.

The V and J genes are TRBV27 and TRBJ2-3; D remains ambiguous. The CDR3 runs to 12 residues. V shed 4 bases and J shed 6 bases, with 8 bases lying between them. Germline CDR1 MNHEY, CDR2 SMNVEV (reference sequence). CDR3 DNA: TGTGCCAGCAGTTCCACTCGGGATACGCAGTATTTT. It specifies CASSSTRDTQYF.

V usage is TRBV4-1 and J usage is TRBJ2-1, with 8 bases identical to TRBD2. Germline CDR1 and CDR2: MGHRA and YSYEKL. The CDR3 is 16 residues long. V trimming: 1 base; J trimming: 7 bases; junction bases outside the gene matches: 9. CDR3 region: CASSQAPRAGGNEQFF. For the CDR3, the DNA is TGCGCCAGCAGCCAAGCCCCAAGGGCGGGAGGTAATGAGCAGTTCTTC.

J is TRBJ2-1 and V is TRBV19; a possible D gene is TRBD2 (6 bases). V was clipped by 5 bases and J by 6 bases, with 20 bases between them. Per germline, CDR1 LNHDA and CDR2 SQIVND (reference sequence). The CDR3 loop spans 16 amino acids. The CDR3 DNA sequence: TGTGCCAGTAGTCCCTTACGGGGGAACGGGTTCAATGAGCAGTTCTTC. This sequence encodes CASSPLRGNGFNEQFF.

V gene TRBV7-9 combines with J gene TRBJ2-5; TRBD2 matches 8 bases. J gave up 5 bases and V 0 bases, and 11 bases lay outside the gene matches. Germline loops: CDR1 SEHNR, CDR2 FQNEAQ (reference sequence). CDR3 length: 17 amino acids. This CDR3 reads CASSLAGSGTVGETQYF. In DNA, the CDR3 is TGTGCCAGCAGCTTAGCTGGTAGCGGGACCGTTGGGGAGACCCAGTACTTC.

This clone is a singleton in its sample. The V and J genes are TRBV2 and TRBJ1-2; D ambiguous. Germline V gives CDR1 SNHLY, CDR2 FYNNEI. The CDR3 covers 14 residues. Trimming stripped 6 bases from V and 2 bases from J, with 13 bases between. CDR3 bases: TGTGCCAGCAGAGCGGACTCACTGAACTATGGCTACACCTTC. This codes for CASRADSLNYGYTF.

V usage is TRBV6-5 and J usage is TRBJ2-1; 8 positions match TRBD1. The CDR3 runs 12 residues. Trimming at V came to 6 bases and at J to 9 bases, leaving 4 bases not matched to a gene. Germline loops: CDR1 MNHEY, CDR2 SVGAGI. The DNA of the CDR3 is TGTGCCAGCAGACAGGGGGTGGGTGAGCAGTTCTTC. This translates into CASRQGVGEQFF.

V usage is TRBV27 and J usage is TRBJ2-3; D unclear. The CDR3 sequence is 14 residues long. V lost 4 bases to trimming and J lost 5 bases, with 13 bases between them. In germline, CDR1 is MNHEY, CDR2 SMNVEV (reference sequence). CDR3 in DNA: TGTGCCAGCAGTTCCACCGGGTCGAGAGATACGCAGTATTTT. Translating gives CASSSTGSRDTQYF.

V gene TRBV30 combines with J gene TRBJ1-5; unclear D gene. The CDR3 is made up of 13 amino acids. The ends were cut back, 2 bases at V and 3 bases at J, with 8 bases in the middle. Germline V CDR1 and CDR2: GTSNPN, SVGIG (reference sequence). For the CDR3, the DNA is TGTGCCTGGAGTCCCGGGAACAATCAGCCCCAGCATTTT. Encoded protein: CAWSPGNNQPQHF.

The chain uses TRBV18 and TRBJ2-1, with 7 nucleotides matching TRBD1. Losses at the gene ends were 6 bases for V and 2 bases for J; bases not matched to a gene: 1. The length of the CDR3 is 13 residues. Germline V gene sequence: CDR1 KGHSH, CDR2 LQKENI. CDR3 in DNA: TGTGCCAGCTCGCAGGGGGCCTACAATGAGCAGTTCTTC. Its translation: CASSQGAYNEQFF.

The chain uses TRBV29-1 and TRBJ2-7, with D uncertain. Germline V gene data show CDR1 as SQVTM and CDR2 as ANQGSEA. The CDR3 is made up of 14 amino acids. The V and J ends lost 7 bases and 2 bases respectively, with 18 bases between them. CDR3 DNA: TGCAGCGCTTCCTTGACAACTGATACCTACGAGCAGTACTTC. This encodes CSASLTTDTYEQYF.

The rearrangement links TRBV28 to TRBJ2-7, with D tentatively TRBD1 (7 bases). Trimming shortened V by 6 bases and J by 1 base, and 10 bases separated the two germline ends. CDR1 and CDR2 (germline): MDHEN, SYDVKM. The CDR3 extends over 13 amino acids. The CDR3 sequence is CASRAGQSYEQYF. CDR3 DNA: TGTGCCAGCAGGGCGGGACAGTCCTACGAGCAGTACTTC.

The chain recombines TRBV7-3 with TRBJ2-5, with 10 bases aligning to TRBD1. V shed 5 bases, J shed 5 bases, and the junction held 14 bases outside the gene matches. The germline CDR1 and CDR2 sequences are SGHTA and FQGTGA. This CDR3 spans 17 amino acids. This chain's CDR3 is CASSRTGKGQGPETQYF. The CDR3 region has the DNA TGTGCCAGCAGCCGCACAGGCAAGGGACAGGGGCCGGAGACCCAGTACTTC. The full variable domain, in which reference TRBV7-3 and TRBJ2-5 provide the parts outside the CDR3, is GAGVSQTPSNKVTEKGKYVELRCDPISGHTALYWYRQSLGQGPEFLIYFQGTGAADDSGLPNDRFFAVRPEGSVSTLKIQRTERGDSAVYLCASSRTGKGQGPETQYFGPGTRLLVL.

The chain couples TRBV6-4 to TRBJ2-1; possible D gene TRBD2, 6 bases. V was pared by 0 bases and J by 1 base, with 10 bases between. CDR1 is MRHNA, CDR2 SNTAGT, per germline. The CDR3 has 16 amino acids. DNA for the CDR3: TGTGCCAGCAGTGACTCACCGGGAGAATCCTACAATGAGCAGTTCTTC. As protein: CASSDSPGESYNEQFF.

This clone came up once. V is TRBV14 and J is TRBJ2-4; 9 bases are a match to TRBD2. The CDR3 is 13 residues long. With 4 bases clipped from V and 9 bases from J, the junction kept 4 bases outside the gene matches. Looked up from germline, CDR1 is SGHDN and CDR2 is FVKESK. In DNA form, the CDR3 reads TGTGCCAGCAGCCGGATGACTAGCGGCATTCAGTACTTC. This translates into CASSRMTSGIQYF.

CDR3 DNA: TGTGCCAGCAGCTTCTGGGGACAGGGCTATGGCTACACCTTC. Amino acid sequence: CASSFWGQGYGYTF. The chain employs TRBV7-2 and TRBJ1-2; 9 bases match TRBD1. The CDR3 is 14 residues long. Per germline, CDR1 SGHTA and CDR2 FQGNSA. Trimming took 3 bases from V and 4 from J; bases not matched to a gene: 3.

CDR3 amino acids: CASSKGQGETQYF. CDR3 nucleotide sequence: TGTGCCAGCAGCAAAGGACAGGGAGAGACCCAGTACTTC. The rearrangement links TRBV5-5 to TRBJ2-5; 8 bases align to TRBD1. Germline assignment: CDR1 SGHKS and CDR2 YYEKEE (reference sequence). V shed 4 bases, J shed 4 bases, and the junction held 3 bases outside the gene matches. This CDR3 comprises 13 residues.

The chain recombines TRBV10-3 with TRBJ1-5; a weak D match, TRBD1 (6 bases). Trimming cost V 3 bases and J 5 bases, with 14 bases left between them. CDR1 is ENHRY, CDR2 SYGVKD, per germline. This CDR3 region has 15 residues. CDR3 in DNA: TGTGCCATCAGTGAAGGACAGAGCACATATCAGCCCCAGCATTTT. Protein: CAISEGQSTYQPQHF.

For the CDR3, the DNA is TGTGCCAGCAGTTTACCGCAGACAGGGACCTCCTACGAGCAGTACTTC. Residues: CASSLPQTGTSYEQYF. This chain links TRBV28 with TRBJ2-7, with TRBD1 identical over 7 bases. The CDR3 runs to 16 residues. V lost 2 bases and J lost 0; bases outside the gene matches: 7. Germline assignment: CDR1 MDHEN and CDR2 SYDVKM. The full variable domain, in which reference TRBV28 and TRBJ2-7 provide the parts outside the CDR3, is DVKVTQSSRYLVKRTGEKVFLECVQDMDHENMFWYRQDPGLGLRLIYFSYDVKMKEKGDIPEGYSVSREKKERFSLILESASTNQTSMYLCASSLPQTGTSYEQYFGPGTRLTVT.

The CDR3 reads CASSPGTGSYNEQFF. The CDR3 nucleotides read TGTGCCAGCAGCCCTGGGACAGGATCCTACAATGAGCAGTTCTTC. The chain uses TRBV5-4 and TRBJ2-1; 8 bases align to TRBD1. The CDR3 extends over 15 amino acids. From germline, CDR1 is SGHNT and CDR2 YYREEE (reference sequence). V shed 4 bases, J shed 1 base, and the junction held 4 bases outside the gene matches.

Here the CDR3 reads CASSNPGTGVNEQFF. DNA for the CDR3: TGCGCCAGCAGCAATCCGGGGACAGGGGTCAATGAGCAGTTCTTC. V usage is TRBV5-1 and J usage is TRBJ2-1; 10 bases match TRBD1. The CDR3 runs 15 residues. Losses at the gene ends were 4 bases for V and 6 bases for J; bases not matched to a gene: 7. Germline V gene data show CDR1 as SGHRS and CDR2 as YFSETQ.